This T cell receptor beta chain was sequenced during a study of cytomegalovirus exposure and HLA in healthy donors. About the research overall: The 130 or so validation repertoires were reported in a later analysis to have been generated on the same platform as the 666 first-cohort repertoires.

The germline gives CDR1 MRHNA, CDR2 SNTAGT. V was clipped by 2 bases and J by 2 bases, with 7 bases between them. The CDR3 runs to 14 residues. The donors were in the 120-subject validation cohort, distinct from the 666-subject first cohort. Regarding the study as a whole: Most TCR sequences showed up rarely, but some public TCRs showed up in many donors.

On this clone: Its antigen is not identified.

TCRdb's table, derived via immunoSEQ multiplex PCR, lists solely in-frame clones and lacks some. In the table there are roughly 330,000 clones, about 90% of which are singletons. The sample consisted of PBMCs. The rearrangement links TRBV6-4 to TRBJ1-3, with no clear D. The sequence came from a woman aged 30 to 39 in good health and CMV-seropositive. CDR3 region: CASSDRGTGNTIYF. CDR3 DNA: TGTGCCAGCAGTGACCGGGGTACTGGAAACACCATATATTTT.